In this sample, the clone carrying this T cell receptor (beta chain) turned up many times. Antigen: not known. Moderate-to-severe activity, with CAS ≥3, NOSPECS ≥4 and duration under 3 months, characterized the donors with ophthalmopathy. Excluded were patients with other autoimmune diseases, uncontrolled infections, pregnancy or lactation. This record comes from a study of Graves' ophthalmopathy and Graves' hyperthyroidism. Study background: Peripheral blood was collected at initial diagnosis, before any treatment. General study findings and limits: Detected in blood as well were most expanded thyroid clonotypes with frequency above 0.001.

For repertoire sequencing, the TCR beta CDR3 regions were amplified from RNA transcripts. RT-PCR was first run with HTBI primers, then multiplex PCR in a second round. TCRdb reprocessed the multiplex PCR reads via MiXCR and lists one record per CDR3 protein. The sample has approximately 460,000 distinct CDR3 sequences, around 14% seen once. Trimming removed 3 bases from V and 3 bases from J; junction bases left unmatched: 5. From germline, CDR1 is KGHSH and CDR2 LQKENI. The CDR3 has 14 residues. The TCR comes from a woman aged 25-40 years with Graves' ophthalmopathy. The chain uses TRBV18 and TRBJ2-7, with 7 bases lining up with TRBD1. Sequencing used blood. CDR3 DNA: TGTGCCAGCTCACCGGGGGACAGCTACTACGAGCAGTACTTC. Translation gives CASSPGDSYYEQYF.